This TCR beta chain was identified during a study of CD8 T cells in Susac syndrome. A quantity of about 0.5 to 1 ug RNA underwent reverse transcription using random hexamers. An immunoSEQ multiplex PCR generated amplified TCR beta CDR3 products spanning 54 Vbeta and 13 Jbeta. A single record per CDR3 protein comes from TCRdb applying MiXCR to the immunoSEQ multiplex PCR reads. Of 130,000 to 150,000 distinct CDR3 sequences in the sample, nearly 97% were seen once. Study-wide results and caveats: In Susac syndrome, the CD4+ T cell repertoires did not show clonal expansion.

CD8+ and CD4+ T cells taken from blood had their TCR beta sequenced. The TEMRA cells underwent FACS enrichment, while the CD8+ and CD4+ T cells underwent negative isolation. This clonotype is a singleton in its sample. Antigen specificity is unknown. Trimming left V 6 bases short and J 2 bases short, with 7 bases between. The germline gives CDR1 SNHLY, CDR2 FYNNEI. The CDR3 covers 13 residues. This chain joins TRBV2 and TRBJ2-2; D possibly corresponds to TRBD2 (5 bases). The sequenced sample consisted of CD4+ T cells from PBMCs. The source of this sequence is a human donor with Susac syndrome. CDR3 amino acids: CASSGLNTGELFF. The CDR3, as DNA: TGTGCCAGCAGCGGACTCAACACCGGGGAGCTGTTTTTT.